This TCR beta chain was recorded in a study of T cells after yellow fever vaccination. TCRdb called the 5' RACE reads again in MiXCR, with one record for every CDR3 protein. The repertoire includes about 580,000 distinct CDR3 sequences, 17% of them detected once, and approximately 15% sits in the top ten. Germline CDR1 reads SNHLY; CDR2 reads FYNNEI. Losses at the gene ends were 7 bases for V and 5 bases for J; bases not matched to a gene: 6. This CDR3 is built from 13 residues. The sample was PBMCs, taken around 5 days after the first yellow fever vaccination. The chain has TRBV2 and TRBJ2-5, with 8 positions matching TRBD2. The sequence was obtained from a man between 18 and 35 years old who received the YFV17D yellow fever vaccine. The CDR3 bases are TGTGCCAGCACCTCGGGACTAGGGGAGACCCAGTACTTC. Its translation: CASTSGLGETQYF.